This paragraph covers one TCR beta chain sequence. Clones were sequenced by immunoSEQ multiplex PCR, and TCRdb holds only the in-frame ones, with some missing. The data contain more than 95,000 clones, 80% to 95% of them seen just once; the ten biggest clones take up 8%. The sample is drawn from a study of control samples from healthy donors and cancer patients. Germline V gene data show CDR1 as MGHRA and CDR2 as YSYEKL. The ends were cut back, 4 bases at V and 6 bases at J, with 15 bases in the middle. The CDR3 spans 15 residues. The sequence derives from a man aged 18-30 years in good health. This chain links TRBV4-1 with TRBJ2-2; D might be TRBD2 (6 bases). Sequences were obtained from blood. The CDR3 is CASSPREVDPGELFF. CDR3 nucleotide sequence: TGCGCCAGCAGCCCCAGGGAGGTGGACCCCGGGGAGCTGTTTTTT.